Detailed here is one T cell receptor (beta chain). This clonotype was observed at least ten times. No antigen is known for it. No much larger clone is present one base from it, and per-base qualities are unavailable. The sample comes from a study of T cells in Graves' hyperthyroidism and ophthalmopathy (dated by TCRdb to about 2019). Regarding the research as a whole: Peripheral blood was collected at initial diagnosis, before any treatment. According to the paper, TCR Vbeta CDR3 sequencing was carried out on about 140 peripheral blood samples, which came from under 50 ophthalmopathy, around 75 hyperthyroidism and around 17 progressor patients. In addition, the study compared T-cell repertoires in thyroid tissue and in blood from roughly 6 Graves' hyperthyroidism patients. An independent validation cohort of 18 to 20 hyperthyroidism patients and 17 patients who later progressed to ophthalmopathy tested prospective prediction of ophthalmopathy. The 90 to 100 discovery patients were randomly divided into training and test sets at a 7:3 ratio. To identify distinguishing TCR V-J signatures, a discovery cohort of 95 to 100 patients was used, comprising 43 with Graves' ophthalmopathy and some 60 with stable Graves' hyperthyroidism. Once sampling was done, hyperthyroidism patients were given methimazole at a starting dose of 30 mg daily, whereas ophthalmopathy patients were given high-dose intravenous methylprednisolone. On the study overall, not on this receptor specifically: A 13 V-J signature model separated ophthalmopathy from stable hyperthyroidism, with around 88% sensitivity and roughly 84% specificity in cross-validation and 80%/75% in testing. Most expanded thyroid clonotypes (frequency above 0.001) were also detected in blood, suggesting blood repertoires may reflect thyroid immune responses. Sample size was not statistically predetermined, and blinding of investigators to group allocation was not performed. In validation, progression to ophthalmopathy was predicted by the model with 65% to 71% sensitivity and roughly 76% specificity, a median of about 6 months before onset.

Reading from cysteine to phenylalanine, the CDR3 counts 15 amino acids. Of the read, only the CDR3 DNA is kept; its 45 bases are in frame from base 1. Sequences SGHDN (CDR1) and FVKESK (CDR2) are obtained from the germline V gene. V and J lose 4 bases and 10 bases, and a span of 22 bases separates them. Ophthalmopathy patients had moderately to severely active disease, Clinical Activity Score of at least 3, NOSPECS grade of at least 4, and duration under 3 months. Any patient with an uncontrolled infection, another autoimmune disease, pregnancy or lactation was excluded. Diagnoses relied on clinical symptoms, serum thyroxine and TRAb, thyroid ultrasound and orbital computed tomography. PBMCs were isolated from 8 to 10 ml of fresh peripheral blood by Ficoll-Paque density gradient centrifugation. Trizol reagent was used to extract total RNA, and RNA quality was then checked on an Agilent 2100 Bioanalyzer.

TCR beta CDR3 regions were amplified from RNA transcripts. The TCR CDR3 was subjected to a first round of RT-PCR using the HTBI primer set and the Qiagen OneStep RT-PCR kit. A second multiplex PCR round built the libraries, followed by size selection and purification. Libraries were sequenced paired-end with 100 bp reads on an Illumina HiSeq2000. The authors processed their data as follows. SOAPnuke was used to process the raw data, removing reads that contained adapters or uncalled bases, had a mean Phred below 15, or lacked an exact match to the constant primer or identifier. High-quality paired reads were merged using COPE v1.2.5, and each unique nucleotide sequence was defined as a clonotype. Clonotypes were aligned to IMGT TRBV, TRBD and TRBJ reference segments using MiTCR v1.1. The analysis was restricted to V-J combinations with a frequency above 0.0001, which together covered 99.2% of the repertoires. The TCS score was defined as the ratio of F50 (clonal expansion) to E x V (chaos), calculated using BLOSUM62-based TCRdist between CDR3 peptides within each V-J. Welch's t-statistics and random forest reduced roughly 530 V-J features to 13, which were used in a naive Bayes classifier (R e1071). TCRdb reran the public reads through fastp at Q25 and MiXCR, keeping productive beta chains. Every distinct CDR3 protein forms one entry, paired with its most common genes and DNA. The V and J calls shown here were made by TCRdb, not taken from the authors' results. The sample table shows 300,000 to 450,000 distinct CDR3 sequences, and 15% to 20% are seen once. The top ten clones comprise around 15% of the sample.

The source material was blood. This sequence uses TRBV14 and TRBJ1-1, with no confident D gene call. The receptor comes from a woman aged 40 to 50 with Graves' ophthalmopathy. The nucleotides read TGTGCCAGCAGCCGCCTACTCTCGGTGGGAGAGAGAGCTTTCTTT. Protein translation: CASSRLLSVGERAFF.